This passage covers 11 T cell receptor beta chains from one sample sequenced in a study of blood T cell repertoires in COVID-19. The table came from immunoSEQ multiplex PCR; TCRdb's copy has only in-frame clones and leaves some out. The table lists approximately 90,000 clones, 82% of them singletons. The sequencing sample was made of peripheral blood. These receptors were taken from a woman of 80 years or more with acute or convalescent COVID-19.

This clone was detected a few times. The V call is TRBV7-3, the J call TRBJ2-2; the D gene is possibly TRBD2 (5 bases). Germline V gene lookup returns CDR1 SGHTA and CDR2 FQGTGA. The ends were cut back, 4 bases at V and 1 base at J, with 7 bases in the middle. This CDR3 contains 14 residues. The CDR3 spells CASSSRVNTGELFF. The CDR3 coding sequence is TGTGCCAGCAGCTCGCGGGTGAACACCGGGGAGCTGTTTTTT.

DNA of the CDR3: TGTGCCAGCAGCTTGGAGCCAGCGGGAGAGTTGTTCTTC. Its protein is CASSLEPAGELFF. The chain employs TRBV7-2 and TRBJ2-1, with TRBD2 matching 8 bases. CDR3 size: 13 residues. Germline CDR1 reads SGHTA; CDR2 reads FQGNSA. J lost 15 bases, V lost 3 bases, and 10 bases had no gene match.

CDR3 sequence: CASSDFHPGGSNYGYTF. DNA for the CDR3: TGTGCCAGCAGTGATTTTCACCCGGGGGGGTCTAACTATGGCTACACCTTC. The chain is built from TRBV6-1 and TRBJ1-2, with D tentatively TRBD1 (5 bases). This CDR3 is 17 amino acids long. Trimming took 3 bases from V and 0 from J, leaving 17 bases between them. Germline V gene data show CDR1 as MNHNS and CDR2 as SASEGT.

V is TRBV5-1 and J is TRBJ1-3; no definite D call. The CDR3 consists of 17 residues. With 1 base removed from V and 0 bases from J, the gap between germline ends came to 14 bases. CDR1 is SGHRS and CDR2 is YFSETQ in the germline V gene. The CDR3 loop is CASSLSPRETSGNTIYF. Written as DNA, the CDR3 is TGCGCCAGCAGCTTGTCACCCCGGGAAACCTCTGGAAACACCATATATTTT.

This clone was detected a few times. This CDR3 reads CASSPSESEQFF. CDR3 nucleotide sequence: TGTGCCAGCAGCCCGAGCGAGTCTGAGCAGTTCTTC. The rearrangement uses TRBV7-9 and TRBJ2-1; D remains ambiguous. The germline CDR1 and CDR2 sequences are SEHNR and FQNEAQ (reference sequence). Trimming removed 5 bases at V and 9 bases at J, with 11 bases between. CDR3 length: 12 residues. The entire variable domain, with the rest obtained from reference TRBV7-9 and TRBJ2-1, is as follows: DTGVSQNPRHKITKRGQNVTFRCDPISEHNRLYWYRQTLGQGPEFLTYFQNEAQLEKSRLLSDRFSAERPKGSFSTLEIQRTEQGDSAMYLCASSPSESEQFFGPGTRLTVL.

The V call is TRBV5-4, the J call TRBJ2-6; D remains ambiguous. Germline V gene data show CDR1 as SGHNT and CDR2 as YYREEE (reference sequence). The CDR3 has 15 amino acids. Trimming cost V 2 bases and J 1 base, with 7 bases left between them. CDR3 in DNA: TGTGCCAGCAGCTTCCGGGTTTCTGGGGCCAACGTCCTGACTTTC. This encodes CASSFRVSGANVLTF.

The chain employs TRBV18 and TRBJ2-1, with TRBD1 matching over 11 bases. Germline CDR1 reads KGHSH; CDR2 reads LQKENI. After removal of 0 bases from V and 5 bases from J, the junction contained 6 bases not matched to a gene. The CDR3 is 17 residues long. The CDR3 bases are TGTGCCAGCTCACCACCAACCGGGACAGGGGGTCACAATGAGCAGTTCTTC. This codes for CASSPPTGTGGHNEQFF. Variable domain in full (rest from reference TRBV18 and TRBJ2-1): NAGVMQNPRHLVRRRGQEARLRCSPMKGHSHVYWYRQLPEEGLKFMVYLQKENIIDESGMPKERFSAEFPKEGPSILRIQQVVRGDSAAYFCASSPPTGTGGHNEQFFGPGTRLTVL.

This clone has just one count. This rearrangement joins TRBV5-4 to TRBJ1-2; possibly TRBD1 for D (6 bases). Germline V lookup: CDR1 SGHNT, CDR2 YYREEE (reference sequence). V was trimmed by 4 bases and J by 2 bases, leaving 15 bases between them. The CDR3 sequence is 15 residues long. The CDR3 bases are TGTGCCAGCAGCGTCAACAGGGAGAAAAACTATGGCTACACCTTC. Translated, it gives CASSVNREKNYGYTF.

The rearrangement joins TRBV19 to TRBJ1-3, with D unclear. Trimming stripped 5 bases from V and 2 bases from J, with 7 bases between. Germline V lookup: CDR1 LNHDA, CDR2 SQIVND (reference sequence). CDR3 size: 13 residues. The CDR3, as DNA: TGTGCCAGTAGTTTCAGGACTGGAAACACCATATATTTT. Translation gives CASSFRTGNTIYF.

V usage is TRBV6-5 and J usage is TRBJ1-1; D may be TRBD1 (6 bases). The V end was cut by 10 bases, the J end by 0 bases, with 15 bases between. CDR1 and CDR2 from the germline V gene are MNHEY and SVGAGI. The CDR3 totals 14 residues. The DNA for the CDR3 is TGTGCCATCTATGGGGGCCCAATGAACACTGAAGCTTTCTTT. Amino acids: CAIYGGPMNTEAFF.

V and J are TRBV24-1 and TRBJ2-1; possibly TRBD2 for D (6 bases). The CDR3 loop spans 15 amino acids. V was cut by 4 bases and J by 1 base, with 10 bases left in between. Germline V gene lookup returns CDR1 KGHDR and CDR2 SFDVKD. The CDR3 protein is CATSDPGVSYNEQFF. In nucleotides, the CDR3 is TGTGCCACCAGTGACCCGGGGGTATCCTACAATGAGCAGTTCTTC.